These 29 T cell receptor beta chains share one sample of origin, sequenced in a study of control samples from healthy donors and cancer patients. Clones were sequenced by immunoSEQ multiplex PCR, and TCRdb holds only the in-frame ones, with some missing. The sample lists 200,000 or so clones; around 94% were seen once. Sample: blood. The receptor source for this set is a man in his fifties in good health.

The CDR3 DNA sequence: TGTGCCTGGAGTGTAAAGGAGACCCAGTACTTC. Amino acids: CAWSVKETQYF. The rearrangement uses TRBV30 and TRBJ2-5; no reliable D call. The germline CDR1 and CDR2 sequences are GTSNPN and SVGIG (reference sequence). The CDR3 totals 11 residues. V lost 0 bases and J 5 bases, leaving 4 bases between the germline ends.

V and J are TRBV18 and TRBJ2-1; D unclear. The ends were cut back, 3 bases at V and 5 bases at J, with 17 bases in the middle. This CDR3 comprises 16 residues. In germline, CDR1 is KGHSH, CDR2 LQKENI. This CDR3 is CASSPGPQTFDNEQFF. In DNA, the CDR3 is TGTGCCAGCTCACCGGGTCCACAGACTTTCGACAATGAGCAGTTCTTC. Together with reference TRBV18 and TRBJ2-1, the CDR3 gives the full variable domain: NAGVMQNPRHLVRRRGQEARLRCSPMKGHSHVYWYRQLPEEGLKFMVYLQKENIIDESGMPKERFSAEFPKEGPSILRIQQVVRGDSAAYFCASSPGPQTFDNEQFFGPGTRLTVL.

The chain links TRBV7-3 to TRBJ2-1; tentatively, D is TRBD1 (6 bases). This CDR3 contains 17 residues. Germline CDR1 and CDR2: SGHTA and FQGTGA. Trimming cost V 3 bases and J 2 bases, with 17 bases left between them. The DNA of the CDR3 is TGTGCCAGCAGCTTTTCCCTCCCCGGACAGACCTACAATGAGCAGTTCTTC. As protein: CASSFSLPGQTYNEQFF.

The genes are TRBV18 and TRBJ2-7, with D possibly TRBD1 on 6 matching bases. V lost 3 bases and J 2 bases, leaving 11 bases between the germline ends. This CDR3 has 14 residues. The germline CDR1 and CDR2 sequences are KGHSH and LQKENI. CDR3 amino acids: CASSPTGQTYEQYV. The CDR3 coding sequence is TGTGCCAGCTCACCGACAGGACAGACCTACGAGCAGTACGTC.

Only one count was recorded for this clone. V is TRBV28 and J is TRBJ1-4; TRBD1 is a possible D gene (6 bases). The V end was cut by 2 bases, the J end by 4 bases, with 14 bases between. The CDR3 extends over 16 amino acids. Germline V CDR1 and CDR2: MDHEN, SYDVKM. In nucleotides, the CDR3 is TGTGCCAGCAGTTTACGCGACAGGCGGAATAATGAAAAACTGTTTTTT. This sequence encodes CASSLRDRRNNEKLFF. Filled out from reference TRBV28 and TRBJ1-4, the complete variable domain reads DVKVTQSSRYLVKRTGEKVFLECVQDMDHENMFWYRQDPGLGLRLIYFSYDVKMKEKGDIPEGYSVSREKKERFSLILESASTNQTSMYLCASSLRDRRNNEKLFFGSGTQLSVL.

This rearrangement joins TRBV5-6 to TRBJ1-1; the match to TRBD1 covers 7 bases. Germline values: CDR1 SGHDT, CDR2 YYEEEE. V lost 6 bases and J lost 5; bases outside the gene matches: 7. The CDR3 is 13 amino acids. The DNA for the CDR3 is TGTGCCAGCACCCAGACAGGGAGGACTGAAGCTTTCTTT. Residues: CASTQTGRTEAFF.

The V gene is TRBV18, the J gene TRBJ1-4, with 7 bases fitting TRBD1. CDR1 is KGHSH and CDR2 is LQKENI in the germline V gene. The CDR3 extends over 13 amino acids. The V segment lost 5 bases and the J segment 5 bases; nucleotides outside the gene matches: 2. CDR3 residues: CASSEQGNEKLFF. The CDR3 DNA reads TGTGCCAGCTCAGAACAGGGGAATGAAAAACTGTTTTTT. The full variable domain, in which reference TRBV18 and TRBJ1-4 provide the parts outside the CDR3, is NAGVMQNPRHLVRRRGQEARLRCSPMKGHSHVYWYRQLPEEGLKFMVYLQKENIIDESGMPKERFSAEFPKEGPSILRIQQVVRGDSAAYFCASSEQGNEKLFFGSGTQLSVL.

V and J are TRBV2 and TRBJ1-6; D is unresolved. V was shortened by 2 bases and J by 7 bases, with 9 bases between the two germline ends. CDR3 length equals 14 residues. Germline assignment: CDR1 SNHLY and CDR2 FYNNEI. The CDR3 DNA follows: TGTGCCAGCAGTGAATTAAAGGGAAATTCACCCCTCCACTTT. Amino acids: CASSELKGNSPLHF.

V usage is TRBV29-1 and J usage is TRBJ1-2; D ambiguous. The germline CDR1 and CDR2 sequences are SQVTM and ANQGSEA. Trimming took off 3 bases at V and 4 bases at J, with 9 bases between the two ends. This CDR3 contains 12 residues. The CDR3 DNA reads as TGCAGCGTTGAGACGGGCGGCTATGGCTACACCTTC. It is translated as CSVETGGYGYTF.

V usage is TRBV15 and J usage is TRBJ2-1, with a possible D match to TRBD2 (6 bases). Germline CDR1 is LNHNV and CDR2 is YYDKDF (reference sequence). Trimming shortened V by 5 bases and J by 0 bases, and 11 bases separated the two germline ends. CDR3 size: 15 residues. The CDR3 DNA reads TGTGCCACCAGCGAACGGGGGAGCTCCTACAATGAGCAGTTCTTC. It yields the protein CATSERGSSYNEQFF.

DNA of the CDR3: TGCAGTGCTAGTATGGCCAGCGGGGGCTCCTACGAGCAGTACTTC. It encodes CSASMASGGSYEQYF. The chain links TRBV20-1 to TRBJ2-7; 8 bases are a match to TRBD2. The CDR3 totals 15 residues. Germline V gene sequence: CDR1 DFQATT, CDR2 SNEGSKA (reference sequence). J gave up 0 bases and V 3 bases, and 7 bases lay outside the gene matches.

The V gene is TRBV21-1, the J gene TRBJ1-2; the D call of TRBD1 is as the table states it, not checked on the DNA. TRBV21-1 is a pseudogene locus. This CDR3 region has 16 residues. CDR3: CASSPRTGAVNYGYTF. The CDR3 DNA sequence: TGTGCCAGCAGCCCCCGGACAGGAGCCGTTAACTATGGCTACACCTTC.

In DNA, the CDR3 is TGTGCCAGCAGCGCCTCGGGGACTAATGAAAAACTGTTTTTT. Translated: CASSASGTNEKLFF. This sequence joins TRBV5-5 and TRBJ1-4; no clear D. The V end was cut by 4 bases, the J end by 2 bases, with 9 bases between. This CDR3 comprises 14 residues. Germline values: CDR1 SGHKS, CDR2 YYEKEE (reference sequence).

The CDR3 spells CASSPGAYNSPLHF. The CDR3 DNA sequence: TGTGCCAGCAGCCCAGGGGCTTATAATTCACCCCTCCACTTT. The V call is TRBV7-2, the J call TRBJ1-6; D perhaps matches TRBD1 (6 bases). The CDR3 length is 14 residues. V was pared by 5 bases and J by 4 bases, with 9 bases between. The germline V gene has CDR1 SGHTA and CDR2 FQGNSA.

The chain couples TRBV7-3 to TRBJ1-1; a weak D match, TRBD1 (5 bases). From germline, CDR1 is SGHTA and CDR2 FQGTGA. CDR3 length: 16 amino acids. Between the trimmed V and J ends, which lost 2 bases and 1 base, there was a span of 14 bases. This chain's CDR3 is CASSLPRDEGNTEAFF. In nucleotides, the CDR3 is TGTGCCAGCAGCTTACCTCGGGACGAGGGGAACACTGAAGCTTTCTTT. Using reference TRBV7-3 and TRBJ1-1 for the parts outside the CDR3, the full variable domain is GAGVSQTPSNKVTEKGKYVELRCDPISGHTALYWYRQSLGQGPEFLIYFQGTGAADDSGLPNDRFFAVRPEGSVSTLKIQRTERGDSAVYLCASSLPRDEGNTEAFFGQGTRLTVV.

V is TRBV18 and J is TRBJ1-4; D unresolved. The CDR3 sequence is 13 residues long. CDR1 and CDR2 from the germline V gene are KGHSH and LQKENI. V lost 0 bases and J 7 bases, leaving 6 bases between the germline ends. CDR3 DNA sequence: TGTGCCAGCTCACCACCGAACGGTGAAAAACTGTTTTTT. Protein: CASSPPNGEKLFF. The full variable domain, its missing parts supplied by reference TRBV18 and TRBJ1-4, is NAGVMQNPRHLVRRRGQEARLRCSPMKGHSHVYWYRQLPEEGLKFMVYLQKENIIDESGMPKERFSAEFPKEGPSILRIQQVVRGDSAAYFCASSPPNGEKLFFGSGTQLSVL.

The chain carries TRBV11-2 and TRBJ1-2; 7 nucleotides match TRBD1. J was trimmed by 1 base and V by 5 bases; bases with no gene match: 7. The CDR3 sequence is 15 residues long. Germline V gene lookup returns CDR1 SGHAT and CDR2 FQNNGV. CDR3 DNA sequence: TGTGCCAGCAGCCCCATGACAGGGTTTAACTATGGCTACACCTTC. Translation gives CASSPMTGFNYGYTF.

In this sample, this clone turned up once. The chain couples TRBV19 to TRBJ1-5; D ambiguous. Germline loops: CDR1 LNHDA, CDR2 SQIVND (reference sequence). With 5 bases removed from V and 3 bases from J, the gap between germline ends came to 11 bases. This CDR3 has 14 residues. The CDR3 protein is CASSSGIFNQPQHF. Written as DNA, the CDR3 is TGTGCCAGTAGTTCGGGGATTTTCAATCAGCCCCAGCATTTT.

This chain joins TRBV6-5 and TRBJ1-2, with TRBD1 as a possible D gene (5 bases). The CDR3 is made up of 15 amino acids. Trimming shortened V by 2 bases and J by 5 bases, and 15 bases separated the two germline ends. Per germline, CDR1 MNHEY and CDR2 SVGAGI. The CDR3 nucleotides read TGTGCCAGCAGTTACCTGGGGGGAAAAGGTTATGGCTACACCTTC. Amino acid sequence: CASSYLGGKGYGYTF.

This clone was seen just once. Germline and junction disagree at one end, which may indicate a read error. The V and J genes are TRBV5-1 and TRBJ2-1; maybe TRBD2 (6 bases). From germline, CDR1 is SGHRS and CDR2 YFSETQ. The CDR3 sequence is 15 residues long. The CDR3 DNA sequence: TGCGCCAGCAGCGCTGGCTCGGGGGTCTACAGTGAGCAGTTCTTC. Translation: CASSAGSGVYSEQFF.

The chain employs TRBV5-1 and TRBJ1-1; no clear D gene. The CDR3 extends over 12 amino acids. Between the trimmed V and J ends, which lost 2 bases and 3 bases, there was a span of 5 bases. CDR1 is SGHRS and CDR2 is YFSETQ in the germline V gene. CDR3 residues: CASSFGDTEAFF. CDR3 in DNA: TGCGCCAGCAGCTTCGGGGACACTGAAGCTTTCTTT. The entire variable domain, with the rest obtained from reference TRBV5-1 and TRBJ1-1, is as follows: KAGVTQTPRYLIKTRGQQVTLSCSPISGHRSVSWYQQTPGQGLQFLFEYFSETQRNKGNFPGRFSGRQFSNSRSEMNVSTLELGDSALYLCASSFGDTEAFFGQGTRLTVV.

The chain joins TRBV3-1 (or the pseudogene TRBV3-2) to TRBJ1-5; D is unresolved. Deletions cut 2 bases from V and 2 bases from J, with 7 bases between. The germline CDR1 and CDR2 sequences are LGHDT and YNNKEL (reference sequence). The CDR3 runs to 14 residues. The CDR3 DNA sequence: TGTGCCAGCAGCCAATTTCGAGGCAATCAGCCCCAGCATTTT. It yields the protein CASSQFRGNQPQHF.

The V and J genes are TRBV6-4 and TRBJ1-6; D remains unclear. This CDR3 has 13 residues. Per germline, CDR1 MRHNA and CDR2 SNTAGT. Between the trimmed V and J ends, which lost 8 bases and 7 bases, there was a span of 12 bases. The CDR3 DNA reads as TGTGCCAGCGGCTATGGTCCAAATTCACCCCTCCACTTT. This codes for CASGYGPNSPLHF.

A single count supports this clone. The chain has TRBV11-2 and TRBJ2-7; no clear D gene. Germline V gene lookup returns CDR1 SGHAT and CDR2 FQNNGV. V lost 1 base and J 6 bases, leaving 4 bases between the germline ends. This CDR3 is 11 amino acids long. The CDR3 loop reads CASSLVGEQYF. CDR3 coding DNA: TGTGCCAGCAGCTTAGTCGGCGAGCAGTACTTC.

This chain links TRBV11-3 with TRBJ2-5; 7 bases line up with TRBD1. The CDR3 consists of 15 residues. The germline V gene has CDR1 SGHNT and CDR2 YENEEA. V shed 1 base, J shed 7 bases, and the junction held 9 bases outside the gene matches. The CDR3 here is CASSLGQGDLGTQYF. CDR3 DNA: TGTGCCAGCAGCTTAGGACAGGGAGACTTGGGGACCCAGTACTTC. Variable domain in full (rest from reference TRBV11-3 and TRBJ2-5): EAGVVQSPRYKIIEKKQPVAFWCNPISGHNTLYWYLQNLGQGPELLIRYENEEAVDDSQLPKDRFSAERLKGVDSTLKIQPAELGDSAVYLCASSLGQGDLGTQYFGPGTRLLVL.

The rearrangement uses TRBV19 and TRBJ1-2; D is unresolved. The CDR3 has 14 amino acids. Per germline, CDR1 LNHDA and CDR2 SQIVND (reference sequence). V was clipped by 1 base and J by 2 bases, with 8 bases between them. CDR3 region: CASSIVRRNYGYTF. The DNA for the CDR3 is TGTGCCAGTAGTATAGTTCGACGGAACTATGGCTACACCTTC.

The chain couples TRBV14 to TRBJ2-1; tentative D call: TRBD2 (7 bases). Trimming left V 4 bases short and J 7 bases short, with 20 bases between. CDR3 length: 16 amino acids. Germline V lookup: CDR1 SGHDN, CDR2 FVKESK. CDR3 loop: CASSPRAGAWGNEQFF. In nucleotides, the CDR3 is TGTGCCAGCAGCCCTCGTGCGGGGGCCTGGGGGAATGAGCAGTTCTTC.

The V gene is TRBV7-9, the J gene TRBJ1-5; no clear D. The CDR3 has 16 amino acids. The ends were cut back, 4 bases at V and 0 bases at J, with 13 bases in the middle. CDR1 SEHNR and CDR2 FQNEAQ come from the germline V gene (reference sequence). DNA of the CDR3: TGTGCCAGCAGCTCAAGCGTGGGTAATAGCAATCAGCCCCAGCATTTT. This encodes CASSSSVGNSNQPQHF. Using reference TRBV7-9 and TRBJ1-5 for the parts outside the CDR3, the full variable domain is DTGVSQNPRHKITKRGQNVTFRCDPISEHNRLYWYRQTLGQGPEFLTYFQNEAQLEKSRLLSDRFSAERPKGSFSTLEIQRTEQGDSAMYLCASSSSVGNSNQPQHFGDGTRLSIL.

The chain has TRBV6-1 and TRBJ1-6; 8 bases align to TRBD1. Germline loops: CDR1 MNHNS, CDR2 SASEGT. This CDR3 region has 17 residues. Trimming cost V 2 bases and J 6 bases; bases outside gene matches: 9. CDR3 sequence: CASSEFTWGQANSPLHF. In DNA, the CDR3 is TGTGCCAGCAGTGAATTTACTTGGGGACAGGCTAATTCACCCCTCCACTTT.